The sequence of this TCR beta chain was determined in a study of shared clonotypes between healthy human individuals (dated by TCRdb to 2020 to 2021). Regarding the research as a whole: The cohort included three men and a couple of women between 18 and 49 years of age. The study deeply sequenced blood TCR repertoires of five healthy adults to estimate repertoire size and the extent of clonotype sharing between individuals. Different laboratories and diverse techniques were used to prepare libraries and sequence TCR repertoires, to increase sequencing depth and limit assay-specific biases. Per donor, three plates each were used for CD4 naive and CD4 memory, two for CD8 naive, and one for CD8 memory. Between about 0.8 and 8.9 billion PBMCs per donor were obtained by leukapheresis. Results and caveats for the whole study, not just this receptor: Only blood was sampled, and tissue TCR repertoires likely differ from those in blood. Estimated clonotype richness was generally larger for naive than for memory subsets. Compared with non-shared clonotypes, clonotypes shared by all four sorted-subset donors had higher generation probabilities. The small number of donors limited the genetic and exposure-history diversity represented. Rarefaction of sorted-subset datasets indicated incomplete sequencing despite the large sequencing depth. Pairwise subsampling led to the expectation that sequencing depth would affect the degree of clonotype sharing among donors. When a handful of donors were compared, the shared fraction of clonotypes was about 5.2% for naive CD4, over 3% for naive CD8, 2% to 2.5% for memory CD4, and 0.35% to 0.4% for memory CD8.

Healthy HIV-negative adults with no recently reported acute infections or vaccinations were included as donors. Every donor was a Caucasian adult living in Nashville, Tennessee, USA. CD4+ T cells were enriched by magnetic negative selection; naive cells were then positively selected on CD45RA, and the negative fraction formed the memory subset. After blood collection by leukapheresis, PBMCs were isolated using Ficoll-Histopaque density gradient centrifugation and then cryopreserved in the vapor phase of liquid nitrogen. Purity and quantity of every magnetically sorted T cell population were checked by analytical flow cytometry. From each sorted fraction, genomic DNA was isolated and quantified by UV absorbance on a Nanodrop 2000c. Using the deep immunoSEQ assay, multiplex PCR amplified TCR CDR3 regions from genomic DNA. Extracted genomic DNA from each cell subset was spread evenly across all wells of several immunoSEQ 96-well plates, with each plate serving as a replicate. For sorted subsets, about 220 ng of genomic DNA, equivalent to around 31,000 T cell genomes, went into each replicate PCR. Purified libraries were quantified with a Qubit 3.0 fluorometer, sized on a Bioanalyzer 2100, and re-quantified with the KAPA Library Quantification kit. Every immunoSEQ 96-well plate was sequenced on a separate single-read 150-cycle Illumina NextSeq 550 flow cell. The paper's data handling went like this. Because the immunoSEQ output held only junctional sequences and lacked quality scores, the filtering could not match the filtering applied to full-length reads. To assign V/J genes and CDR3, sequences were annotated against IMGT germline references using PyIR, a Python wrapper for IgBLAST v1.9. Reads were removed for weak V/J assignments (E-value above 1e-6), missing CDR3, stop codons, out-of-frame junctions, or ambiguous translated residues. A V3J clonotype was defined by an identical inferred V gene, J gene, and CDR3 amino acid sequence. To compute the percentage overlap between repertoires, the number of shared unique clonotypes was divided by the size of the smaller repertoire. Richness of each repertoire was evaluated using RTK rarefaction, the Chao1 estimator, and Recon v2.1 estimates of unobserved clonotypes. For all TCRbeta clonotypes obtained by the gDNA method from a handful of donors, generation probabilities were computed with OLGA. TCRdb mirrors the immuneACCESS table, restricted to in-frame sequences. Some clones are absent from its copies; in checked studies, under half trace to an unresolved V gene, and the reason for the others is unknown. V and J calls and clone size are given by that table; D and trimming were obtained from the DNA. Present in this sample are about 1.5 million clones, 95% to 99% of which were seen just once. Together, the top ten hold 0.45% of the sample.

Remarks on this clone: The clone's antigen remains unknown. No base qualities exist here, and no much larger clone lies one base off it.

The material sequenced was naive CD4+ T cells sorted from blood. The cell subset or site label, as the study defines it: CD45RA+ positively selected. This clonotype was obtained from a man aged 25-45 years in good health.

The CDR3 has the sequence CASRLAPSGELFF. The bases read TGTGCCAGCAGGCTGGCCCCGAGCGGGGAGCTGTTTTTT. The sequence joins TRBV11-3 to TRBJ2-2; the D gene remains uncertain. According to the germline V gene, CDR1 reads SGHNT and CDR2 reads YENEEA. Including the terminal cysteine and phenylalanine, the CDR3 comprises 13 residues. Only the CDR3 portion is preserved as DNA: 39 bases, with reading frame beginning at the first base. V loses 6 bases of germline sequence and J loses 7 bases, and the interval between the two ends is 12 bases.